This passage covers 16 T cell receptor beta chains from one sample sequenced in a study of shared clonotypes between healthy human individuals. Clones were read by immunoSEQ multiplex PCR, and TCRdb kept only the in-frame ones, dropping some. The sample contains about 600,000 clones, around 97% of which appear only once. Material for sequencing was naive CD4+ T cells sorted from blood. Stated subset: CD45RA+ positively selected. These receptor sequences come from a woman in her twenties or thirties in good health.

J is TRBJ1-5 and V is TRBV6-5; no clear D gene. Trimming took off 5 bases at V and 2 bases at J, with 13 bases between the two ends. CDR1 is MNHEY, CDR2 SVGAGI, per germline. This CDR3 has 15 amino acids. Here the CDR3 reads CASSPGGRRNQPQHF. As DNA, the CDR3 is TGTGCCAGCAGTCCCGGCGGGCGCCGCAATCAGCCCCAGCATTTT.

The gene calls are TRBV5-1 and TRBJ1-2, with 8 bases aligning to TRBD1. The CDR3 contains 12 residues. Germline V gene sequence: CDR1 SGHRS, CDR2 YFSETQ. J gave up 8 bases and V 4 bases, and 4 bases lay outside the gene matches. CDR3 nucleotides: TGCGCCAGCAGCCTCTACAGGGGGGGCTACACCTTC. The encoded protein is CASSLYRGGYTF.

The table lists this clone with a count of one. V usage is TRBV5-1 and J usage is TRBJ2-7, with D possibly called TRBD1 or TRBD2 (5 bases each). The CDR3 length is 14 residues. Germline V gene lookup returns CDR1 SGHRS and CDR2 YFSETQ. Trimming pared 0 bases from V and 4 bases from J, leaving 11 bases between. DNA for the CDR3: TGCGCCAGCAGCTTGGTGGGTGGGGGTTACGAGCAGTACTTC. It specifies CASSLVGGGYEQYF.

The chain combines TRBV7-3 with TRBJ2-1; 8 nucleotides align to TRBD2. CDR3 length: 16 residues. In germline, CDR1 is SGHTA, CDR2 FQGTGA. Trimming took 4 bases from V and 1 from J; bases not matched to a gene: 6. Here the CDR3 reads CASSSSGSKSYNEQFF. CDR3 DNA: TGTGCCAGCAGCTCCAGCGGGAGTAAATCCTACAATGAGCAGTTCTTC.

V gene TRBV6-1 combines with J gene TRBJ2-1; possibly TRBD1 for D (6 bases). The CDR3 consists of 12 residues. Germline CDR1 reads MNHNS; CDR2 reads SASEGT. This chain's CDR3 is CAVGQSAHEQFF. The CDR3 DNA follows: TGTGCTGTCGGACAGTCCGCCCATGAGCAGTTCTTC.

The chain has TRBV21-1 and TRBJ2-5. TRBV21-1 is reported as a pseudogene. This CDR3 region has 15 residues. Here the CDR3 reads CASSKAWAEWETQYF. The CDR3 bases are TGTGCCAGCAGCAAAGCGTGGGCGGAATGGGAGACCCAGTACTTC.

This clone was detected once. The rearrangement links TRBV30 to TRBJ2-3; D is uncertain. The CDR3 has 13 residues. Germline CDR1 reads GTSNPN; CDR2 reads SVGIG (reference sequence). The ends were cut back, 5 bases at V and 5 bases at J, with 14 bases in the middle. The CDR3 DNA reads as TGTGCCTGGCACGGTGTTGTGGGAGATACGCAGTATTTT. This sequence encodes CAWHGVVGDTQYF. The full variable domain, completed using reference TRBV30 and TRBJ2-3, is SQTIHQWPATLVQPVGSPLSLECTVEGTSNPNLYWYRQAAGRGLQLLFYSVGIGQISSEVPQNLSASRPQDRQFILSSKKLLLSDSGFYLCAWHGVVGDTQYFGPGTRLTVL.

This clone was detected once. The rearrangement links TRBV7-8 to TRBJ1-1; no definite D call. Germline V gene sequence: CDR1 SGHVS, CDR2 FQNEAQ. Trimming stripped 4 bases from V and 0 bases from J, with 6 bases between. The length of the CDR3 is 13 residues. CDR3 residues: CASSSGLNTEAFF. The CDR3 DNA is TGTGCCAGCAGCTCCGGTCTGAACACTGAAGCTTTCTTT.

The CDR3 DNA sequence: TGTGCCACCAGCAGAGACCAGGGGAACACTGAAGCTTTCTTT. Amino acid sequence: CATSRDQGNTEAFF. This chain joins TRBV15 and TRBJ1-1, with D possibly TRBD1 on 5 matching bases. The CDR3 runs 14 residues. Trimming left V 0 bases short and J 1 base short, with 6 bases between. Germline V CDR1 and CDR2: LNHNV, YYDKDF (reference sequence).

V is TRBV19 and J is TRBJ2-5; perhaps TRBD1 as D (6 bases). The CDR3 runs to 13 residues. Germline CDR1 LNHDA, CDR2 SQIVND (reference sequence). V gave up 5 bases and J gave up 5 bases, with 12 bases separating them. The chain's CDR3 is CASSVGGAETQYF. CDR3 bases: TGTGCCAGTAGTGTAGGGGGAGCGGAGACCCAGTACTTC. The whole variable domain, remainder taken from reference TRBV19 and TRBJ2-5, is DGGITQSPKYLFRKEGQNVTLSCEQNLNHDAMYWYRQDPGQGLRLIYYSQIVNDFQKGDIAEGYSVSREKKESFPLTVTSAQKNPTAFYLCASSVGGAETQYFGPGTRLLVL.

A word on this clone: The junction and the germline gene differ at one end; a read error may be behind it. The genes are TRBV28 and TRBJ2-1; perhaps TRBD2 as D (6 bases). The CDR3 totals 11 residues. CDR1 MDHEN and CDR2 SYDVKM come from the germline V gene. DNA of the CDR3: TGTGCCAGCAGTTTACGGGGGACGTCAATCTTC. It encodes CASSLRGTSIF.

The V and J genes are TRBV2 and TRBJ2-7; weak D call: TRBD1 (6 bases). Germline V gene sequence: CDR1 SNHLY, CDR2 FYNNEI. This CDR3 contains 14 residues. V was pared by 7 bases and J by 4 bases, with 17 bases between. The CDR3 sequence is CASNLETGPYEQYF. The CDR3, as DNA: TGTGCCAGCAACCTTGAGACAGGACCGTACGAGCAGTACTTC.

The chain is built from TRBV28 and TRBJ1-3, with D hard to call. V lost 5 bases and J 4 bases, leaving 9 bases between the germline ends. The CDR3 totals 13 residues. Germline assignment: CDR1 MDHEN and CDR2 SYDVKM. The CDR3 bases are TGTGCCAGCAGTGGAGGTTCCGGAAACACCATATATTTT. This sequence encodes CASSGGSGNTIYF.

The rearrangement uses TRBV4-1 and TRBJ2-2; 8 bases fit TRBD2. The germline V gene has CDR1 MGHRA and CDR2 YSYEKL. CDR3 length: 18 residues. V shed 1 base, J shed 4 bases, and the junction held 11 bases outside the gene matches. The CDR3 sequence: CASSQVGRGLGFTGELFF. For the CDR3, the DNA is TGCGCCAGCAGCCAAGTCGGCAGGGGACTAGGGTTCACCGGGGAGCTGTTTTTT.

V gene TRBV27 combines with J gene TRBJ2-2; 10 bases map to TRBD2. The CDR3 is 17 amino acids. The germline CDR1 and CDR2 sequences are MNHEY and SMNVEV (reference sequence). After removal of 5 bases from V and 5 bases from J, the junction contained 11 bases not matched to a gene. CDR3 residues: CASSPTRTSGVTGELFF. Written as DNA, the CDR3 is TGTGCCAGCAGTCCGACCCGGACTAGCGGAGTGACCGGGGAGCTGTTTTTT.

The genes are TRBV7-8 and TRBJ1-1; TRBD1 might be the D (5 bases). Trimming removed 5 bases at V and 4 bases at J, with 14 bases between. Germline CDR1 is SGHVS and CDR2 is FQNEAQ. CDR3 length: 14 amino acids. CDR3 DNA sequence: TGTGCCAGCAGCCCGCCAGGAGGGGCCACTGAAGCTTTCTTT. It translates to CASSPPGGATEAFF.